The clone carrying this TCR beta chain turned up a few times. The data are from a study of naive and memory T cell subsets. A UMI-containing oligonucleotide was joined by 3' ligation to the TCR cDNA template. The CDR3 contains 14 residues. Germline V gives CDR1 MNHEY, CDR2 SVGEGT. Trimming stripped 4 bases from V and 1 base from J, with 10 bases between. Amplification of ligated cDNA took four PCR rounds with SP2 and nested alpha and beta constant primers. Blood and skin TCR RNA was reverse transcribed with alpha and beta constant primers. TCRdb fed the 5' RACE reads into MiXCR, producing one record per CDR3 protein. The data hold about 62,000 distinct CDR3 sequences, with approximately 8% observed a single time.

This sequence joins TRBV6-2 or TRBV6-3 and TRBJ1-1; D remains ambiguous. This receptor was obtained from a female donor in good health. CDR3 bases: TGTGCCAGCAGTTCGGCCACAACGAACACTGAAGCTTTCTTT. Residues: CASSSATTNTEAFF.